This T cell receptor (beta chain) was recovered during a study of blood T cell repertoires in COVID-19. Across the whole study: Acute-phase and convalescent COVID-19 samples originated in the United States, Italy and Spain. PBMCs, B-cell-depleted T cells, or T cells provided the cDNA or gDNA that made up the material.

Followed longitudinally, the Seattle patients had been enrolled during active infection. The CDR3 is made up of 14 amino acids. V was pared by 6 bases and J by 2 bases, with 14 bases between. Germline V lookup: CDR1 MNHEY, CDR2 SVGAGI. In the original workflow: Reference gene primers were amplified, and this amplification served to estimate nucleated cell counts. Profiled with immunoSEQ multiplex PCR; TCRdb holds only in-frame clones, not every one. The V and J calls and clone size come from that table; D and trimming were worked out from the DNA. The sample lists approximately 170,000 clones, under 85% occurring once.

The sequenced material came from peripheral blood. The receptor's source is a man aged 80 or over with COVID-19, enrolled during active disease. J is TRBJ2-7 and V is TRBV6-5, with no clear D. DNA of the CDR3: TGTGCCAGCAGGTCCGACAACGTGGCCTACGAGCAGTACTTC. Translation gives CASRSDNVAYEQYF.